One and the same sample provided the 24 T cell receptor beta chains below, sequenced in a study of T cell clones after liver transplantation. Sequenced by immunoSEQ multiplex PCR; TCRdb stores in-frame clones only, minus some. The sample has about 85,000 clones, 82% seen once. The sample in question was CD4+ T cells from blood, obtained approximately 3.5 years after liver transplant. The receptor source for this set is a human patient who received a liver transplant. Some of the T cells might come from the graft donor.

The V and J genes are TRBV28 and TRBJ1-2; D possibly corresponds to TRBD1 (6 bases). Germline V CDR1 and CDR2: MDHEN, SYDVKM. The V end lost 11 bases, the J end lost 4 bases, and 11 bases lay between the germline ends. The CDR3 consists of 11 residues. The CDR3 DNA reads TGTGCCGTCAAAGGGGGCTATGGCTACACCTTC. This translates into CAVKGGYGYTF.

The CDR3 coding sequence is TGTGCCAGCAGCAGGGAAGCAACTAATGAAAAACTGTTTTTT. This sequence encodes CASSREATNEKLFF. The chain employs TRBV7-9 and TRBJ1-4; D remains ambiguous. The CDR3 length is 14 residues. V lost 5 bases to trimming and J lost 0 bases, with 7 bases between them. Germline loops: CDR1 SEHNR, CDR2 FQNEAQ (reference sequence). Looking up the rest from reference TRBV7-9 and TRBJ1-4 gives the full variable domain: DTGVSQNPRHKITKRGQNVTFRCDPISEHNRLYWYRQTLGQGPEFLTYFQNEAQLEKSRLLSDRFSAERPKGSFSTLEIQRTEQGDSAMYLCASSREATNEKLFFGSGTQLSVL.

The V and J genes are TRBV30 and TRBJ1-2, with TRBD1 identical over 7 bases. V lost 3 bases, J lost 7 bases, and 8 bases stayed unmatched. CDR3 size: 13 residues. CDR1 and CDR2 from the germline V gene are GTSNPN and SVGIG (reference sequence). The CDR3 nucleotides are TGTGCCTGGAGCCACCAGGGGGTAGTTGGCTACACCTTC. Protein product: CAWSHQGVVGYTF.

V usage is TRBV10-2 and J usage is TRBJ2-5, with TRBD2 matching 7 bases. Germline V CDR1 and CDR2: WSHSY, SAAADI. The CDR3 consists of 14 residues. V was pared by 7 bases and J by 4 bases, with 9 bases of the junction left unmatched. The CDR3 protein is CASIPISGIETQYF. The CDR3 DNA reads as TGCGCCAGCATCCCGATCAGCGGGATAGAGACCCAGTACTTC.

The count of this clone is one. The chain joins TRBV5-4 to TRBJ1-2, with 7 positions matching TRBD1. The germline gives CDR1 SGHNT, CDR2 YYREEE (reference sequence). The CDR3 has 16 amino acids. The ends lost 4 bases at V and 5 bases at J; junction bases unmatched: 14. CDR3: CASSQVPARGEYGYTF. The CDR3 nucleotides are TGTGCCAGCAGCCAAGTGCCTGCCAGGGGGGAGTATGGCTACACCTTC.

The V call is TRBV28, the J call TRBJ1-2; 7 bases align to TRBD1. The ends lost 2 bases at V and 8 bases at J; junction bases unmatched: 8. The V gene's germline CDR1 is MDHEN and CDR2 SYDVKM. The CDR3 length is 14 residues. The CDR3 here is CASSLIKGAGGYTF. The DNA for the CDR3 is TGTGCCAGCAGTTTAATAAAGGGGGCTGGAGGCTACACCTTC.

V is TRBV29-1 and J is TRBJ1-1; a weak D match, TRBD1 (6 bases). The CDR3 loop spans 12 amino acids. Germline CDR1 SQVTM, CDR2 ANQGSEA. V dropped 3 bases and J dropped 5 bases, with 10 bases sitting between them. As DNA, the CDR3 is TGCAGCGTTGACAGGGGTTTGACTGAAGCTTTCTTT. Residues: CSVDRGLTEAFF.

The CDR3: CSVTSGSETQYF. The CDR3 DNA reads as TGCAGCGTGACTAGCGGGAGTGAGACCCAGTACTTC. This chain links TRBV29-1 with TRBJ2-5; 12 bases are a match to TRBD2. V shed 6 bases and J 5 bases; nucleotides not matched to a gene: 1. Germline CDR1 SQVTM, CDR2 ANQGSEA. The CDR3 spans 12 residues.

The chain employs TRBV7-8 and TRBJ2-1; 13 bases are a match to TRBD2. Per germline, CDR1 SGHVS and CDR2 FQNEAQ. This CDR3 contains 15 residues. V trimming: 1 base; J trimming: 7 bases; junction bases outside the gene matches: 1. CDR3 sequence: CASSLEGLAGNEQFF. CDR3 coding DNA: TGTGCCAGCAGCTTAGAGGGACTAGCGGGAAATGAGCAGTTCTTC.

The V gene is TRBV19, the J gene TRBJ2-1; a possible D gene is TRBD2 (6 bases). From germline, CDR1 is LNHDA and CDR2 SQIVND (reference sequence). The ends were cut back, 8 bases at V and 0 bases at J, with 17 bases in the middle. The CDR3 totals 16 residues. The CDR3 DNA is TGTGCCAGTCACATCGGGAGCATCAGCTCCTACAATGAGCAGTTCTTC. Protein product: CASHIGSISSYNEQFF.

The V and J genes are TRBV19 and TRBJ1-4; TRBD1 might be the D (5 bases). V lost 5 bases, J lost 8 bases, and 18 bases lay in between. Germline loops: CDR1 LNHDA, CDR2 SQIVND (reference sequence). There are 15 residues in the CDR3. The CDR3, as DNA: TGTGCCAGTAGTGTCCCGGGACGGAAAAAGGAAAAACTGTTTTTT. It is translated as CASSVPGRKKEKLFF.

The chain links TRBV9 to TRBJ2-4; TRBD1 matches at 8 bases. The CDR3 contains 17 residues. CDR1 is SGDLS, CDR2 YYNGEE, per germline. The V segment lost 2 bases and the J segment 8 bases; nucleotides outside the gene matches: 15. In nucleotides, the CDR3 is TGTGCCAGCAGCGTGGGGGCACAGGGACAGGTTGAGTACATTCAGTACTTC. Protein product: CASSVGAQGQVEYIQYF.

The gene calls are TRBV7-2 and TRBJ2-3; D not resolved. V lost 1 base and J lost 0, with 11 bases in between. Germline V lookup: CDR1 SGHTA, CDR2 FQGNSA. This CDR3 comprises 16 residues. As DNA, the CDR3 is TGTGCCAGCAGCTTAGGGCGGAGCCAGAGCACAGATACGCAGTATTTT. Translating gives CASSLGRSQSTDTQYF. Drawing the rest from reference TRBV7-2 and TRBJ2-3, the complete variable domain is GAGVSQSPSNKVTEKGKDVELRCDPISGHTALYWYRQSLGQGLEFLIYFQGNSAPDKSGLPSDRFSAERTGGSVSTLTIQRTQQEDSAVYLCASSLGRSQSTDTQYFGPGTRLTVL.

This chain uses TRBV27 with TRBJ2-5; 10 positions match TRBD2. J was trimmed by 1 base and V by 3 bases; bases with no gene match: 5. The germline V gene encodes CDR1 MNHEY and CDR2 SMNVEV (reference sequence). The CDR3 contains 16 residues. The CDR3 spells CASSFVAGGGQETQYF. The CDR3 bases are TGTGCCAGCAGTTTTGTAGCGGGAGGAGGCCAAGAGACCCAGTACTTC.

This sequence joins TRBV11-2 and TRBJ1-5; a possible D gene is TRBD1 (5 bases). Germline V gene data show CDR1 as SGHAT and CDR2 as FQNNGV. Trimming shortened V by 3 bases and J by 6 bases, and 9 bases separated the two germline ends. CDR3 length equals 13 residues. Here the CDR3 DNA reads TGTGCCAGCAGCTTGGTCGGGGGTCAGCCCCAGCATTTT. Protein sequence: CASSLVGGQPQHF.

The chain links TRBV5-1 to TRBJ2-2; 8 nucleotides agree with TRBD1. V shed 0 bases and J 5 bases; nucleotides not matched to a gene: 6. The CDR3 extends over 16 amino acids. Germline CDR1 and CDR2: SGHRS and YFSETQ. The CDR3 DNA reads TGCGCCAGCAGCTTGGCAGGGGGCGCGGGAACCGGGGAGCTGTTTTTT. This gives the protein CASSLAGGAGTGELFF.

This chain uses TRBV6-5 with TRBJ1-1, with 7 bases fitting TRBD1. With V trimmed by 4 bases and J by 1 base, 6 bases remained unmatched. This CDR3 is built from 15 residues. The germline V gene encodes CDR1 MNHEY and CDR2 SVGAGI. CDR3 residues: CASSLDRAPNTEAFF. CDR3 coding DNA: TGTGCCAGCAGTTTAGACAGGGCCCCGAACACTGAAGCTTTCTTT.

This clone was counted a few times. The chain employs TRBV10-1 and TRBJ2-2; D perhaps matches TRBD2 (5 bases). The V gene's germline CDR1 is WNHNN and CDR2 SYGVQD (reference sequence). The germline V and J ends were trimmed by 3 bases and 0 bases, with 11 bases remaining between them. The CDR3 runs to 16 residues. The CDR3 is CASSEGRHTNTGELFF. The CDR3 DNA is TGCGCCAGCAGTGAAGGGAGACACACGAACACCGGGGAGCTGTTTTTT.

This chain connects TRBV6-1 to TRBJ2-5; no clear D gene. Trimming cost V 7 bases and J 5 bases, with 8 bases left between them. Germline CDR1 and CDR2: MNHNS and SASEGT. The CDR3 has 11 residues. The CDR3 nucleotides read TGTGCCAGCACAGGAGCGGAGACCCAGTACTTC. Translating gives CASTGAETQYF.

The chain combines TRBV5-4 with TRBJ1-4, with 10 bases that match TRBD1. The CDR3 is made up of 17 amino acids. J gave up 0 bases and V 3 bases, and 5 bases lay outside the gene matches. From germline, CDR1 is SGHNT and CDR2 YYREEE (reference sequence). The CDR3 DNA sequence: TGTGCCAGCAGCTCGGGACAGGGGCCTGCAACTAATGAAAAACTGTTTTTT. It encodes CASSSGQGPATNEKLFF.

The rearrangement uses TRBV11-2 and TRBJ2-7; D is unclear. V was trimmed by 0 bases and J by 6 bases, leaving 9 bases between them. The CDR3 runs 13 residues. Per germline, CDR1 SGHAT and CDR2 FQNNGV. The CDR3 reads CASSLDRVAEQYF. The CDR3 DNA reads as TGTGCCAGCAGCTTAGATAGGGTTGCCGAGCAGTACTTC.

As regards this clone: Additional DNA sequences in this sample encode the identical CDR3. The V and J genes are TRBV19 and TRBJ1-5; perhaps TRBD1 as D (5 bases). Germline CDR1 LNHDA, CDR2 SQIVND (reference sequence). V gave up 9 bases and J gave up 0 bases, with 6 bases separating them. The CDR3 length is 12 residues. CDR3 bases: TGTGCCAGCAGGGATAGCAATCAGCCCCAGCATTTT. Its translation: CASRDSNQPQHF.

For the CDR3, the DNA is TGTGCCAGCAGTTTCTCCGGGACAGGGGGCAGGCTTGGCTATGGCTACACCTTC. Its translation: CASSFSGTGGRLGYGYTF. The chain carries TRBV28 and TRBJ1-2; TRBD1 matches at 12 bases. Looked up from germline, CDR1 is MDHEN and CDR2 is SYDVKM. V was pared by 3 bases and J by 4 bases, with 12 bases of the junction left unmatched. The CDR3 loop spans 18 amino acids.

This rearrangement joins TRBV4-2 to TRBJ1-1; maybe TRBD1 (6 bases). The germline V gene encodes CDR1 LGHNA and CDR2 YNFKEQ. The CDR3 sequence is 16 residues long. Trimming pared 1 base from V and 4 bases from J, leaving 16 bases between. Here the CDR3 reads CASSQAGGGEPTEAFF. The CDR3 coding sequence is TGTGCCAGCAGCCAAGCGGGGGGCGGGGAACCCACTGAAGCTTTCTTT.